The 27 T cell receptor beta chains given below trace back to one sample, sequenced in a study of CD8 T cells in ankylosing spondylitis. TCRdb processed the 5' RACE reads anew with MiXCR; each CDR3 protein has one entry. The data hold 100,000 or so distinct CDR3 sequences, with about 9% observed a single time. Study-level findings and limits: Apparently characteristic of ankylosing spondylitis blood was a TCR beta motif (about 8 highly homologous variants).

Their recognized antigens are unknown. Sequenced sample: blood, either unsorted or a sorted T cell fraction (not recorded which). The source is a male donor with ankylosing spondylitis.

This clonotype has only a few counts. CDR3 DNA sequence: TGTGCCAGCAGCTCACCAAGACAGATCGCGAACACCGGGGAGCTGTTTTTT. Translation gives CASSSPRQIANTGELFF. V usage is TRBV9 and J usage is TRBJ2-2; TRBD1 might be the D (5 bases). The V and J ends lost 4 bases and 0 bases respectively, with 16 bases between them. Germline V CDR1 and CDR2: SGDLS, YYNGEE. The CDR3 runs to 17 residues.

This clonotype was observed a handful of times. This chain joins TRBV7-9 and TRBJ1-1; TRBD1 agrees at 8 bases. Germline lookup yields CDR1 SEHNR and CDR2 FQNEAQ (reference sequence). J lost 1 base, V lost 7 bases, and 11 bases had no gene match. The length of the CDR3 is 16 residues. CDR3 residues: CASNDRGSSENTEAFF. The CDR3 region has the DNA TGTGCCAGCAACGACAGGGGATCGTCGGAGAACACTGAAGCTTTCTTT.

This clonotype has just a few counts. The chain combines TRBV24-1 with TRBJ1-1; 7 nucleotides agree with TRBD1. V lost 0 bases and J lost 7; bases outside the gene matches: 1. CDR3 length: 13 residues. CDR1 KGHDR and CDR2 SFDVKD come from the germline V gene. CDR3 nucleotides: TGTGCCACCAGTGATTTGCGGACAGGTGAAGCTTTCTTT. Its protein product is CATSDLRTGEAFF.

The chain links TRBV12-3 or TRBV12-4 to TRBJ2-7; tentative D call: TRBD1 (6 bases). Trimming stripped 5 bases from V and 2 bases from J, with 10 bases between. The CDR3 is 13 residues long. DNA for the CDR3: TGTGCCAGCAGTCACGGACAGACCTACGAGCAGTACGTC. Translation: CASSHGQTYEQYV.

This clonotype was counted between two and nine times. The chain is built from TRBV6-1 and TRBJ2-3; 9 bases map to TRBD2. Unmatched junction bases numbered 8, after V lost 8 bases and J lost 5 bases. CDR1 MNHNS and CDR2 SASEGT come from the germline V gene. The length of the CDR3 is 14 residues. This CDR3 is CASRAGGRGDTQYF. Here the CDR3 DNA reads TGTGCCAGCCGGGCGGGAGGGCGAGGAGATACGCAGTATTTT.

The J gene is TRBJ2-3, the V gene TRBV28; 8 bases are a match to TRBD2. CDR1 and CDR2 from the germline V gene are MDHEN and SYDVKM. Trimming took 2 bases from V and 6 from J; bases not matched to a gene: 19. The CDR3 has 19 residues. CDR3 bases: TGTGCCAGCAGTTTAATTACCAGATCAGCGGGAGCATCGGGGGATACGCAGTATTTT. Encoded protein: CASSLITRSAGASGDTQYF.

The J gene is TRBJ2-1, the V gene TRBV11-3, with D possibly called TRBD1 or TRBD2 (6 bases each). The length of the CDR3 is 17 residues. Per the germline V gene, CDR1 is SGHNT and CDR2 is YENEEA. Trimming removed 5 bases from V and 4 bases from J, with 21 bases in between. Here the CDR3 DNA reads TGTGCCAGCAGCCCAAGGGGGGCGGGAATACGGTACAATGAGCAGTTCTTC. Translated, it gives CASSPRGAGIRYNEQFF.

The V call is TRBV30, the J call TRBJ2-3; TRBD1 matches at 8 bases. Trimming cost V 4 bases and J 1 base; bases outside gene matches: 13. The length of the CDR3 is 17 residues. The germline V gene encodes CDR1 GTSNPN and CDR2 SVGIG (reference sequence). CDR3 loop: CAWIGEQGGFGTDTQYF. CDR3 DNA sequence: TGTGCCTGGATAGGGGAACAGGGGGGTTTCGGCACAGATACGCAGTATTTT.

The sample holds many counts of this clonotype. The chain combines TRBV4-1 with TRBJ2-1; 8 nucleotides agree with TRBD2. The germline V gene has CDR1 MGHRA and CDR2 YSYEKL. The CDR3 runs to 15 residues. With 0 bases clipped from V and 10 bases from J, the junction kept 8 bases outside the gene matches. This CDR3 reads CASSQDRGLVSEQFF. The CDR3 DNA sequence: TGCGCCAGCAGCCAAGATCGGGGACTAGTATCCGAGCAGTTCTTC.

This clonotype came up many times. The chain links TRBV5-6 to TRBJ2-1; tentatively, D is TRBD2 (5 bases). The V and J ends lost 0 bases and 9 bases respectively, with 7 bases between them. The CDR3 spans 12 residues. Germline CDR1 is SGHDT and CDR2 is YYEEEE. CDR3 in DNA: TGTGCCAGCAGCTTGGGTAGCGCTGAGCAGTTCTTC. As protein: CASSLGSAEQFF.

This clonotype was counted ten times or more. The rearrangement links TRBV15 to TRBJ2-3; D is unresolved. Per the germline V gene, CDR1 is LNHNV and CDR2 is YYDKDF (reference sequence). Trimming took off 0 bases at V and 2 bases at J, with 15 bases between the two ends. The CDR3 spans 17 residues. The CDR3 is CATSRDPLVFYTDTQYF. The CDR3 DNA is TGTGCCACCAGCAGAGATCCCTTGGTTTTTTACACAGATACGCAGTATTTT.

This chain connects TRBV6-5 to TRBJ2-1; 10 nucleotides match TRBD2. Trimming at V came to 0 bases and at J to 0 bases, leaving 2 bases not matched to a gene. This CDR3 is 17 amino acids long. The germline gives CDR1 MNHEY, CDR2 SVGAGI. The CDR3 region has the DNA TGTGCCAGCAGTTACTCACCTAGCGGGAGCTCCTACAATGAGCAGTTCTTC. This encodes CASSYSPSGSSYNEQFF.

This clonotype has only a few counts. The chain's CDR3 is CASSDTSSAGAPEQYV. As DNA, the CDR3 is TGTGCCAGCAGTGACACTAGCTCTGCGGGAGCCCCCGAGCAGTACGTC. J is TRBJ2-7 and V is TRBV6-4; 7 positions agree with TRBD2. Unmatched junction bases numbered 13, after V lost 2 bases and J lost 6 bases. This CDR3 has 16 residues. The germline V gene encodes CDR1 MRHNA and CDR2 SNTAGT.

The V and J genes are TRBV27 and TRBJ2-1; 7 nucleotides agree with TRBD2. Germline assignment: CDR1 MNHEY and CDR2 SMNVEV (reference sequence). The CDR3 consists of 15 residues. Trimming removed 3 bases from V and 4 bases from J; junction bases left unmatched: 6. The CDR3 DNA follows: TGTGCCAGCAGTTTTGCGGGAGCGGGTTACAATGAGCAGTTCTTC. Translating it yields CASSFAGAGYNEQFF.

This clonotype has ten or more counts. V gene TRBV3-1 combines with J gene TRBJ1-2, with D tentatively TRBD1 (6 bases). V lost 0 bases and J lost 9, with 11 bases in between. CDR1 and CDR2 from the germline V gene are LGHDT and YNNKEL (reference sequence). The CDR3 totals 13 residues. The chain's CDR3 is CASSQDLTGRYTF. The CDR3 DNA is TGTGCCAGCAGCCAAGATCTGACAGGTCGCTACACCTTC.

This clonotype appeared many times. The chain is built from TRBV4-2 and TRBJ2-2; possible D gene TRBD2, 5 bases. V lost 4 bases to trimming and J lost 6 bases, with 15 bases between them. This CDR3 contains 15 residues. CDR1 and CDR2 from the germline V gene are LGHNA and YNFKEQ. CDR3 DNA sequence: TGTGCCAGCAGCCCTCTAGCCGGAGACCCCGGGGAGCTGTTTTTT. Translated: CASSPLAGDPGELFF.

This clonotype has only a few counts. The V and J genes are TRBV2 and TRBJ2-7; 8 bases align to TRBD2. The trim removed 4 bases at V and 2 bases at J, leaving 4 bases unmatched. Germline CDR1 and CDR2: SNHLY and FYNNEI. CDR3 length equals 14 residues. DNA for the CDR3: TGTGCCAGCAGTGCGGGGGGGTCAACCTACGAGCAGTACTTC. It encodes CASSAGGSTYEQYF.

The sample holds many counts of this clonotype. The V and J genes are TRBV24-1 and TRBJ2-1; 11 bases align to TRBD2. Germline lookup yields CDR1 KGHDR and CDR2 SFDVKD. The V segment lost 3 bases and the J segment 2 bases; nucleotides outside the gene matches: 2. There are 16 residues in the CDR3. CDR3 sequence: CATSDGTSGTYNEQFF. In DNA form, the CDR3 reads TGTGCCACCAGTGATGGGACTAGCGGTACCTACAATGAGCAGTTCTTC.

This clonotype was seen repeatedly, ten times or more. This rearrangement joins TRBV27 to TRBJ2-1; 7 bases agree with TRBD2. The germline CDR1 and CDR2 sequences are MNHEY and SMNVEV (reference sequence). Trimming cost V 3 bases and J 7 bases; bases outside gene matches: 6. This CDR3 region has 14 residues. CDR3 sequence (DNA): TGTGCCAGCAGTTTGGGGGGGGGGTGGAATGAGCAGTTCTTC. Protein: CASSLGGGWNEQFF.

This clonotype has only a few counts. CDR3 protein: CASSLLPLGLPNTGELFF. The CDR3, as DNA: TGTGCCAGCAGCTTATTACCACTGGGCCTTCCGAACACCGGGGAGCTGTTTTTT. The rearrangement uses TRBV13 and TRBJ2-2, with D unclear. This CDR3 has 18 residues. Trimming took off 2 bases at V and 0 bases at J, with 16 bases between the two ends. Germline loops: CDR1 PRHDT, CDR2 FYEKMQ (reference sequence).

The V and J genes are TRBV15 and TRBJ1-1, with D perhaps matching TRBD1 (5 bases). Germline CDR1 and CDR2: LNHNV and YYDKDF (reference sequence). CDR3 length equals 15 residues. Trimming stripped 0 bases from V and 4 bases from J, with 12 bases between. The CDR3 protein is CATSRDRGSGTEAFF. CDR3 nucleotides: TGTGCCACCAGCAGAGATCGGGGGTCGGGCACTGAAGCTTTCTTT.

V gene TRBV11-2 combines with J gene TRBJ2-1, with TRBD2 matching 8 bases. The CDR3 contains 17 residues. V was pared by 5 bases and J by 5 bases, with 14 bases of the junction left unmatched. In germline, CDR1 is SGHAT, CDR2 FQNNGV. The CDR3 spells CASSPTSGGSGDNEQFF. The DNA for the CDR3 is TGTGCCAGCAGCCCCACTAGCGGAGGTTCGGGAGACAATGAGCAGTTCTTC. The full variable domain, with the rest looked up from reference TRBV11-2 and TRBJ2-1, is EAGVAQSPRYKIIEKRQSVAFWCNPISGHATLYWYQQILGQGPKLLIQFQNNGVVDDSQLPKDRFSAERLKGVDSTLKIQPAKLEDSAVYLCASSPTSGGSGDNEQFFGPGTRLTVL.

This clonotype was seen repeatedly, ten times or more. The chain carries TRBV7-9 and TRBJ1-1, with a weak D call TRBD1 (5 bases). CDR3 length equals 14 residues. The germline CDR1 and CDR2 sequences are SEHNR and FQNEAQ (reference sequence). V lost 1 base, J lost 4 bases, and 10 bases lay in between. This CDR3 is CASSLVQGFTEAFF. The CDR3 DNA reads as TGTGCCAGCAGCTTAGTTCAGGGATTCACTGAAGCTTTCTTT.

The sample holds a few counts of this clonotype. V gene TRBV3-1 combines with J gene TRBJ2-7; D gene ambiguous. V lost 4 bases to trimming and J lost 3 bases, with 10 bases between them. The CDR3 runs 13 residues. Germline CDR1 reads LGHDT; CDR2 reads YNNKEL (reference sequence). CDR3 DNA: TGTGCCAGCAGCCCAGTGTTTAGCTACGAGCAGTACTTC. It encodes CASSPVFSYEQYF.

This clonotype occurred a few times. V and J are TRBV4-1 and TRBJ2-5; 8 bases line up with TRBD2. The CDR3 sequence is 16 residues long. V was pared by 3 bases and J by 3 bases, with 9 bases of the junction left unmatched. The germline V gene has CDR1 MGHRA and CDR2 YSYEKL. The CDR3 protein is CASSHPVTSGKETQYF. The CDR3 nucleotides are TGCGCCAGCAGCCACCCTGTTACTAGCGGAAAAGAGACCCAGTACTTC.

Many counts were recorded for this clonotype. The V and J genes are TRBV11-1 and TRBJ2-1; D is unclear. This CDR3 has 11 residues. Trimming took 1 base from V and 13 from J, leaving 8 bases between them. Germline V gene lookup returns CDR1 SGHAT and CDR2 FQDESV (reference sequence). The CDR3 nucleotides read TGTGCCAGCAGCTTAGTCAGGTTCCAGTTCTTC. Translated, it gives CASSLVRFQFF. Full variable domain (outside the CDR3, taken from reference TRBV11-1 and TRBJ2-1): EAEVAQSPRYKITEKSQAVAFWCDPISGHATLYWYRQILGQGPELLVQFQDESVVDDSQLPKDRFSAERLKGVDSTLKIQPAELGDSAMYLCASSLVRFQFFGPGTRLTVL.

This clonotype was counted only a few times. The V call is TRBV21-1, the J call TRBJ2-7; the table's D call, TRBD2, has no DNA check behind it. TRBV21-1 is a recognized pseudogene. The CDR3 is 12 amino acids. The DNA for the CDR3 is TGTGCCAGCAGCAAAGCCGGGACTCAGCGATACTTC. Translation gives CASSKAGTQRYF.